Included here is one T cell receptor (beta chain) sequence, with context. The sample belongs to a study of blood T cell repertoires in COVID-19. Study overall: The United States, Italy and Spain supplied acute and convalescent COVID-19 samples. PBMCs, B-cell-depleted T cells, or T cells were the source of the cDNA or gDNA that made up the material.

Participants, roughly 18 to 90 years old, spanned 25 or so US areas. CDR3 length equals 11 residues. Germline V lookup: CDR1 KGHSH, CDR2 LQKENI. Trimming cost V 5 bases and J 5 bases, with 6 bases left between them. Sequencing was performed with immunoSEQ multiplex PCR; in TCRdb, only in-frame clones are kept and a portion is missing. Of 200,000 to 250,000 clones listed, around 80% are singletons. The chain links TRBV18 to TRBJ2-5; D is ambiguous. This clonotype originated in a man in his forties who had recovered from COVID-19. What was sequenced was PBMCs or T cells enriched from blood (not recorded which). This chain's CDR3 is CASSSEETQYF. The CDR3 DNA reads TGTGCCAGCTCATCCGAGGAGACCCAGTACTTC. The variable domain in full, completed from reference TRBV18 and TRBJ2-5, reads NAGVMQNPRHLVRRRGQEARLRCSPMKGHSHVYWYRQLPEEGLKFMVYLQKENIIDESGMPKERFSAEFPKEGPSILRIQQVVRGDSAAYFCASSSEETQYFGPGTRLLVL.